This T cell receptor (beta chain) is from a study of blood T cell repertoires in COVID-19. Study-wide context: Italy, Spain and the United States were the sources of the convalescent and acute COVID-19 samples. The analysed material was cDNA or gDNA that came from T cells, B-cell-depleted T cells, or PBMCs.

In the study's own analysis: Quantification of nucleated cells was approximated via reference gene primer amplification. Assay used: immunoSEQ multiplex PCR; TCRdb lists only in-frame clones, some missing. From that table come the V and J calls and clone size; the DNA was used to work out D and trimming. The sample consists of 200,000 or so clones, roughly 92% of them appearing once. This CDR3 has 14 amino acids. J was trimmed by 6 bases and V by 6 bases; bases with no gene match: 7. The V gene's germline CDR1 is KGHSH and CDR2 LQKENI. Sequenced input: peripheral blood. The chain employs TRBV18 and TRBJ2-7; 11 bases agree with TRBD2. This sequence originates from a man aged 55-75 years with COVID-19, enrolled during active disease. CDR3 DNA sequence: TGTGCCAGCTCCGGTAGCGGGGGGGCCTTCGAGCAGTACTTC. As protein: CASSGSGGAFEQYF.